This T cell receptor beta chain is from a study of regulatory T cells in long-lasting Graves disease (dated by TCRdb to the early 2020s). Notes on the research overall: In the newly diagnosed Graves' disease group, patients had been taking antithyroid drugs for less than 3 months. The study was conducted in China and was registered as a clinical trial. Peripheral blood TCR sequencing and RNA sequencing compared persistent Graves' disease patients with newly diagnosed Graves' disease patients. TCR sequencing covered around 13 persistent and some 20 newly diagnosed Graves' disease patients, about 35 samples in total.

According to the germline V gene (reference sequence), CDR1 reads DFQATT and CDR2 reads SNEGSKA. V loses 8 bases of germline sequence and J loses 5 bases, and the interval between the two ends is 10 bases. The CDR3 sequence holds 11 residues, the cysteine and phenylalanine included. CDR3 DNA is the only sequence kept; it has 33 bases, read in frame from the first base. The time point label for this specimen denotes: newly diagnosed GD, antithyroid drugs for less than 3 months. For both TCR sequencing and RNA sequencing, RNA was extracted from PBMCs in TRIzol. The diagnosis of Graves' disease followed American Thyroid Association guidelines. Patients for the study were recruited at an endocrinology department in Xi'an, China. Each patient gave approximately 10 milliliters of peripheral blood, collected in an EDTA anticoagulant tube. Ficoll Paque Plus density gradient separation was used to isolate PBMCs, and no further T cell sorting was performed. An Agilent 2100 Bioanalyzer and agarose gel were used to assess RNA quality, and a NanoDrop 2000 was used to measure RNA concentration.

This clonotype was counted a few times. What this receptor recognizes is not known. Base quality data are lacking; no much larger clone is found one base away. Results the study describes overall, beyond this receptor: The study examined only peripheral blood because the primary lesion, thyroid tissue, could not be accessed. Sequencing and analysis were limited to the TCR beta chain. The authors noted that the small sample size was a limitation that may lower accuracy. Compared with newly diagnosed patients, persistent Graves' disease patients had lower TCR Shannon entropy and fewer highly expanded clones, which suggests clonal expansion. A larger number of public clonotypes was shared among persistent patients (2,741) than among newly diagnosed patients (more than 850). Preferential use of TRBV28, TRBJ1-2 and TRBJ2-5 was observed in persistent disease, whereas TRBV20-1 and TRBJ2-1 were favored in newly diagnosed disease.

The library was made by multiplex PCR. The sequencing machine was an Illumina HiSeq 4000. iRepertoire HTBI primers and Arm-PCR amplification of CDR3 regions were used to construct TCR beta libraries. Gel purification was performed on PCR products prior to sequencing. Per the original workflow: Gene usage analysis of CDR3 amino acid clonotypes relied on the roughly 60 TRBV and around 13 TRBJ segments identified across samples. COPE and FqMerger were used to merge filtered high-quality paired reads into contigs. BLAST was used to align contigs to IMGT TRBV, TRBD and TRBJ reference genes, with CDR3 defined following IMGT. Highly expanded clones were defined as clonotypes with a frequency above 0.1%. Repertoire diversity was measured by Shannon entropy, and V-J evenness by the Gini coefficient. A clonotype was considered public if more than one individual shared it. The public sequencing data were trimmed at Q25 with fastp and processed into clonotypes with MiXCR by TCRdb, which kept only in-frame beta chains. Each CDR3 protein appears once, grouped with its most common genes and DNA. The V and J calls here are based on TCRdb, not the publication. The sample table records 200,000 to 250,000 distinct CDR3 sequences; around 17% of these occur just once. The top ten constitute approximately 20% of the sample.

The rearrangement joined TRBV20-1 to TRBJ2-1, and perhaps TRBD2 as D gene, on 5 matching bases. The sequenced sample was peripheral blood mononuclear cells (PBMCs), obtained at new diagnosis, from a patient treated with antithyroid drugs. This TCR derives from a female donor with Graves disease. CDR3 loop: CSTERHNEQFF. The bases are TGCAGTACGGAGCGGCACAATGAGCAGTTCTTC.